This TCR beta chain was retrieved from a study of CD8 T cells in Susac syndrome (dated by TCRdb to between 2017 and 2020). Looking at the study overall: Whether CD8+ T cell activation and differentiation in Susac syndrome was antigen driven was tested using repertoire sequencing.

Peripheral blood CD8+ and CD4+ T cells from healthy donors, Susac syndrome patients and multiple sclerosis patients were profiled by high-throughput TCR beta sequencing. The healthy donors served as controls matched for age and sex. Bulk CD8+ and CD4+ T cells were purified by magnetic negative isolation, whereas CD8+ TEMRA cells were enriched by FACS. Blood was collected in EDTA tubes and processed within 24 hours, with PBMCs isolated through density gradient centrifugation. PBMCs intended for TCR sequencing were cryopreserved in liquid nitrogen and thawed later in a water bath at 37 degrees C. Purity of sorted or isolated CD4+, CD8+ and CD8+ TEMRA cells was at least 90%. Details on this clonotype: Its antigen is not yet known. Base qualities are not at hand, and no much larger clone is one base apart.

V lost 1 base and J lost 3 bases, and the count of bases not matched to a germline gene is 7. Sequences SGHRS (CDR1) and YFSETQ (CDR2) are obtained from the germline V gene. From the cysteine up to the phenylalanine, the CDR3 has a length of 15 residues. Left in the record is the CDR3 DNA by itself, 45 bases read in frame from the first base. RNA was extracted using the RNeasy kit, and roughly 0.5 to 1 microgram was reverse transcribed with random hexamers. The immunoSEQ multiplex PCR assay, covering 54 Vbeta and 13 Jbeta segments, was used to amplify TCR beta CDR3 regions. PCR amplification bias was corrected using a synthetic template baseline for primer optimization and computational correction. For the original study's pipeline: Reads were assigned to V, D and J genes according to IMGT and analyzed in immunoSEQ Analyzer, with only productive sequences retained. Clonality was computed as one minus Shannon entropy normalized by log2 of the number of productive unique sequences. Public and private clones were assessed among the 100 most prevalent clones of each patient and control. Clones were defined as Susac-specific if absent from the healthy and MS cohorts, from approximately 1,100 published viral clones and from other ImmuneACCESS disease sequences. TCRdb reanalyzed the raw reads on its own, using fastp at Q25 for trimming and MiXCR for clone calling, and kept in-frame beta chains. Every distinct CDR3 protein forms one entry, paired with its most common genes and DNA. These V and J calls rely on TCRdb rather than the paper's analysis. The sample table records around 190,000 distinct CDR3 sequences; 90% to 95% of these occur just once. In total, the top ten clones hold under 0.12% of the sample.

Broad study findings and their caveats: The study acknowledged that relatively few individuals were included in the TCR sequencing and HLA analysis.

The sample was CD4+ T cells from PBMCs. The TCR originated in a human donor in good health. The sequence joins TRBV5-1 to TRBJ2-7; 7 junctional bases match TRBD2. CDR3 reads: CASSLNSGAFYEQYF. The DNA sequence is given as TGCGCCAGCAGCTTGAACAGCGGGGCCTTCTACGAGCAGTACTTC.